The sequence of this T cell receptor (beta chain) was determined in a study of long-term antiretroviral therapy in people with HIV. Survey level was the resolution at which the v3.0 immunoSEQ assay ran. Sequencing used immunoSEQ multiplex PCR; TCRdb keeps in-frame clones, though not all of them. The data contain around 15,000 clones, more than 60% of them seen just once; the ten biggest clones take up about a fifth. The ends were cut back, 5 bases at V and 11 bases at J, with 19 bases in the middle. Germline CDR1 is SGHVS and CDR2 is FQNEAQ. The CDR3 is 13 amino acids. The chain employs TRBV7-8 and TRBJ2-7, with D hard to call. The sequencing here drew on unsorted PBMCs, taken 2.1 years after starting antiretroviral therapy. This sequence originates from a man aged 35 to 55 with HIV. CDR3 amino acids: CASSPLLQVLKYF. The CDR3 DNA follows: TGTGCCAGCAGCCCCCTTTTGCAGGTTCTTAAGTACTTC. The full variable domain, in which reference TRBV7-8 and TRBJ2-7 provide the parts outside the CDR3, is GAGVSQSPRYKVAKRGQDVALRCDPISGHVSLFWYQQALGQGPEFLTYFQNEAQLDKSGLPSDRFFAERPEGSVSTLKIQRTQQEDSAVYLCASSPLLQVLKYFGPGTRLTVT.